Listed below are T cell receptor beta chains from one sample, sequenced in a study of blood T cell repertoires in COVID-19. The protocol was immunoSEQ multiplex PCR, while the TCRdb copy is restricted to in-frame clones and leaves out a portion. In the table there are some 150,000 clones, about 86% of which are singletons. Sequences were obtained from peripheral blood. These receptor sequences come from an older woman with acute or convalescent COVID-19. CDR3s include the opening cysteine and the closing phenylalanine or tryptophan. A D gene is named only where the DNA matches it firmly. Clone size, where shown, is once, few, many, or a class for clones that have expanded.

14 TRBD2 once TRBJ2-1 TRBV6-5 TGTGCCAGCAGTCGGGGCGGGGGGCCCAATGAGCAGTTCTTC CASSRGGGPNEQFF
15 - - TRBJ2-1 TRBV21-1 TGTGCCAGCAGCAAAGGGACTAGCGGGGAATATGAGCAGTTCTTC CASSKGTSGEYEQFF
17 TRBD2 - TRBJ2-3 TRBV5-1 TGCGCCAGCAGCTGGGGCTGGGGCGGGGGGGCAACAGATACGCAGTATTTT CASSWGWGGGATDTQYF
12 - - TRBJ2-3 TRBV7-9 TGTGCCAGCAGCCCAACCCGGGATACGCAGTATTTT CASSPTRDTQYF
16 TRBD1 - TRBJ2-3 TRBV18 TGTGCCAGCTCACCACCGGACAGGGCGAGGAGAGATACGCAGTATTTT CASSPPDRARRDTQYF
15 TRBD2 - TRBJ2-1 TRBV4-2 TGTGCCAGCAGCCAAGCGGGGGGGACGGGATTTAAGCAGTTCTTC CASSQAGGTGFKQFF
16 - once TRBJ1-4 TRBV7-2 TGTGCCAGCAGCTTAGCCGCGTCAGGGGTCAGTGAAAAACTGTTTTTT CASSLAASGVSEKLFF
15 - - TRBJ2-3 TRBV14 TGTGCCAGCAGCCTACCTGGGGCAGGGGAAGATACGCAGTATTTT CASSLPGAGEDTQYF
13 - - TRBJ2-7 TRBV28 TGTGCCAGCAGTTTGTCCATCTCCTACGAGCAGTACTTC CASSLSISYEQYF
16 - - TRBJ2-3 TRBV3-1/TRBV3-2 TGTGCCAGCAGCCAAGCGAGGGACATTAACACAGATACGCAGTATTTT CASSQARDINTDTQYF
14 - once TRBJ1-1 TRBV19 TGTGCCACCGGAGGACCCCTACGGGGCACTGAAGCTTTCTTT CATGGPLRGTEAFF
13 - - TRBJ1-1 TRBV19 TGTGCCAGTAGTCTCCGGGACACCACTGAAGCTTTCTTT CASSLRDTTEAFF
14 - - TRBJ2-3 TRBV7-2 TGTGCCAGCAGCCCGTCCGGGATCACAGATACGCAGTATTTT CASSPSGITDTQYF
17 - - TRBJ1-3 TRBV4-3 TGCGCCAGCAGCCCGAGAGGGAAGTCCCCCTCTGGAAACACCATATATTTT CASSPRGKSPSGNTIYF
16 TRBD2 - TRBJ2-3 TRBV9 TGTGCCAGCAGCGTAGCGGGGGGACCCCACGGTGATACGCAGTATTTT CASSVAGGPHGDTQYF
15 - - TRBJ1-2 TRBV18 TGTGCCAGCTCACCACCGCAGGGTCATAACTATGGCTACACCTTC CASSPPQGHNYGYTF
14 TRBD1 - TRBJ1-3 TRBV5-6 TGTGCCAGCAGCTCGGGACAGCTTGGAAACACCATATATTTT CASSSGQLGNTIYF
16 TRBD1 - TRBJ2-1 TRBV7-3 TGTGCCAGCAGCCTCGGACAGGTGAGCTCCTACAATGAGCAGTTCTTC CASSLGQVSSYNEQFF
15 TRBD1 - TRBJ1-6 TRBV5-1 TGCGCCAGCAGCACCGGGACAGGGAATAATTCACCCCTCCACTTT CASSTGTGNNSPLHF
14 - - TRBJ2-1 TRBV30 TGTGCCTGGAGTGTCAGGGTATCCTACAATGAGCAGTTCTTC CAWSVRVSYNEQFF
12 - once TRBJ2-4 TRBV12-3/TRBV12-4 TGTGCCAGCAGTTTTGCAGGGAACATTCAGTACTTC CASSFAGNIQYF
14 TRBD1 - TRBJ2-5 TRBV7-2 TGTGCCAGCAGCGTACAGGGGGCGGGTGAGACCCAGTACTTC CASSVQGAGETQYF
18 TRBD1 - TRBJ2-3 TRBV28 TGTGCCAGCAGCCTGGACTCCGGGACAGGGGGAGGGACAGATACGCAGTATTTT CASSLDSGTGGGTDTQYF
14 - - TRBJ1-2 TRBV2 TGTGCCAGCAGTGAGAGGTCAGCAGTTTATGGCTACACCTTC CASSERSAVYGYTF
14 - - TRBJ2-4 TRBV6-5 TGTGCCAGCAGTTTGGGGGCCGGGGAAAACATTCAGTACTTC CASSLGAGENIQYF
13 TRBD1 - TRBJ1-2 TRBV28 TGTGCCAGCTCACAGGGGTTCAACTATGGCTACACCTTC CASSQGFNYGYTF
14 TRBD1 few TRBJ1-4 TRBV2 TGTGCCAGCAGGGAGGGACAGGGGTATGAAAAACTGTTTTTT CASREGQGYEKLFF
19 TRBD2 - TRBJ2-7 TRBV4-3 TGCGCCAGCAGGGAAAGAGGACTAGCGGGGGTCCCAGGGACCTACGAGCAGTACTTC CASRERGLAGVPGTYEQYF